The 28 T cell receptor beta chains below all came from one sample that was sequenced in a study of cytomegalovirus exposure and HLA in healthy donors. The PCR employed 60 Vbeta primers together with 13 Jbeta primers. The data were produced by immunoSEQ multiplex PCR, yet TCRdb's version contains in-frame clones alone and is incomplete. The table has roughly 88,000 clones, over 60% seen once. The specimen sequenced was PBMCs. The receptors come from a man aged 25-40 years in good health and CMV-seropositive.

This clone was seen a single time. The chain is built from TRBV11-3 and TRBJ1-1; the D gene is possibly TRBD1 (5 bases). Germline V gives CDR1 SGHNT, CDR2 YENEEA. This CDR3 region has 16 residues. V was clipped by 4 bases and J by 1 base, with 16 bases between them. DNA of the CDR3: TGTGCCAGCAGCTCAGGACGGGGGAATAGGAACACTGAAGCTTTCTTT. Its translation: CASSSGRGNRNTEAFF. The full variable domain, rest sourced from reference TRBV11-3 and TRBJ1-1, is EAGVVQSPRYKIIEKKQPVAFWCNPISGHNTLYWYLQNLGQGPELLIRYENEEAVDDSQLPKDRFSAERLKGVDSTLKIQPAELGDSAVYLCASSSGRGNRNTEAFFGQGTRLTVV.

The rearrangement links TRBV5-5 to TRBJ2-7; 10 bases align to TRBD1. Germline trimming cut 5 bases from V and 2 bases from J; bases unmatched to any gene: 7. This CDR3 comprises 15 residues. Germline loops: CDR1 SGHKS, CDR2 YYEKEE (reference sequence). For the CDR3, the DNA is TGTGCCAGCAGTTTCGACAGGGGGCGAGCCTACGAGCAGTACTTC. This encodes CASSFDRGRAYEQYF.

In this sample, this clone turned up once. CDR3 residues: CAPRGAGPNTGELFF. Here the CDR3 DNA reads TGTGCCCCCCGCGGGGCAGGGCCGAACACCGGGGAGCTGTTTTTT. The chain carries TRBV6-1 and TRBJ2-2; D is perhaps TRBD2 (6 bases). This CDR3 has 15 residues. The ends were cut back, 11 bases at V and 0 bases at J, with 16 bases in the middle. In germline, CDR1 is MNHNS, CDR2 SASEGT.

This clone was seen more than once but under ten times. The chain uses TRBV2 and TRBJ2-2; TRBD2 might be the D (6 bases). CDR3 length: 15 residues. The V end was cut by 6 bases, the J end by 2 bases, with 13 bases between. Germline V gene lookup returns CDR1 SNHLY and CDR2 FYNNEI. CDR3 in amino acids: CASSPGGINTGELFF. The CDR3 bases are TGTGCCAGCAGCCCTGGGGGGATAAACACCGGGGAGCTGTTTTTT.

The chain recombines TRBV9 with TRBJ2-5; possible D gene TRBD2, 5 bases. The CDR3 is 14 residues long. Trimming shortened V by 2 bases and J by 2 bases, and 10 bases separated the two germline ends. CDR1 is SGDLS and CDR2 is YYNGEE in the germline V gene. The CDR3 region is CASSVDAGQETQYF. In nucleotides, the CDR3 is TGTGCCAGCAGCGTCGACGCGGGTCAAGAGACCCAGTACTTC.

The chain links TRBV7-6 to TRBJ1-3; 7 bases are shared with TRBD1. This CDR3 is built from 17 residues. Germline V gene sequence: CDR1 SGHVS, CDR2 FNYEAQ. V lost 2 bases and J lost 0; bases outside the gene matches: 7. Here the CDR3 reads CASSLWGQSSSGNTIYF. CDR3 nucleotide sequence: TGTGCCAGCAGCTTATGGGGACAGAGCAGCTCTGGAAACACCATATATTTT.

The CDR3 spells CASSPVFPGELFF. In nucleotides, the CDR3 is TGTGCCAGCAGCCCGGTTTTCCCCGGGGAGCTGTTTTTT. The gene calls are TRBV11-2 and TRBJ2-2; D is ambiguous. Germline V CDR1 and CDR2: SGHAT, FQNNGV. This CDR3 has 13 amino acids. V lost 5 bases, J lost 6 bases, and 10 bases lay in between.

The chain has TRBV7-2 and TRBJ1-2; D remains ambiguous. Germline CDR1 SGHTA, CDR2 FQGNSA. V lost 4 bases, J lost 0 bases, and 6 bases lay in between. CDR3 length: 13 residues. CDR3 loop: CASSSHSNYGYTF. In DNA form, the CDR3 reads TGTGCCAGCAGCTCCCATTCTAACTATGGCTACACCTTC.

The chain recombines TRBV15 with TRBJ2-5; a possible D gene is TRBD2 (7 bases). Per germline, CDR1 LNHNV and CDR2 YYDKDF (reference sequence). This CDR3 contains 17 residues. Deletions cut 5 bases from V and 4 bases from J, with 23 bases between. The CDR3 bases are TGTGCCACCAGCGGGGGCGGGAGAGGTTTGGGGACAGAGACCCAGTACTTC. It is translated as CATSGGGRGLGTETQYF.

The chain recombines TRBV6-5 with TRBJ2-2, with D possibly being TRBD1 (6 bases). This CDR3 has 14 amino acids. The germline V gene encodes CDR1 MNHEY and CDR2 SVGAGI. Trimming left V 6 bases short and J 4 bases short, with 12 bases between. This chain's CDR3 is CASRIQGFTGELFF. The DNA of the CDR3 is TGTGCCAGCAGGATACAGGGTTTCACCGGGGAGCTGTTTTTT.

The chain has TRBV7-2 and TRBJ1-2; TRBD1 agrees at 10 bases. This CDR3 has 14 residues. In germline, CDR1 is SGHTA, CDR2 FQGNSA. V was clipped by 5 bases and J by 8 bases; unmatched bases: 8. As DNA, the CDR3 is TGTGCCAGCAGCAATGGGACAGGGGTGAGGGGCTACACCTTC. Translation gives CASSNGTGVRGYTF.

The chain couples TRBV28 to TRBJ2-7; 9 bases fit TRBD1. Trimming took 5 bases from V and 3 from J; bases not matched to a gene: 8. Germline CDR1 reads MDHEN; CDR2 reads SYDVKM. The CDR3 loop spans 15 amino acids. CDR3 loop: CASSTPGTGIYEQYF. For the CDR3, the DNA is TGTGCCAGCAGTACACCCGGGACAGGGATCTACGAGCAGTACTTC.

V and J are TRBV5-1 and TRBJ2-1; 7 bases map to TRBD1. The CDR3 spans 14 residues. V lost 1 base and J lost 6; bases outside the gene matches: 4. Germline V gene lookup returns CDR1 SGHRS and CDR2 YFSETQ. The CDR3 region is CASSLLQGSNEQFF. The CDR3 DNA sequence: TGCGCCAGCAGCTTGCTACAGGGGAGCAATGAGCAGTTCTTC.

The gene calls are TRBV5-1 and TRBJ1-1; D is possibly TRBD1 (5 bases). Between the trimmed V and J ends, which lost 2 bases and 8 bases, there was a span of 13 bases. Germline V gene lookup returns CDR1 SGHRS and CDR2 YFSETQ. This CDR3 spans 13 amino acids. CDR3 sequence reads: CASSFGSPGEAFF. The CDR3 DNA is TGCGCCAGCAGCTTTGGCAGCCCAGGGGAAGCTTTCTTT.

The chain is built from TRBV2 and TRBJ2-5; 7 positions agree with TRBD1. The trim removed 11 bases at V and 5 bases at J, leaving 11 bases unmatched. The CDR3 is 13 residues long. Germline V gene lookup returns CDR1 SNHLY and CDR2 FYNNEI. CDR3 bases: TGTGCCGGACAGGAGGTTTTCCAGGAGACCCAGTACTTC. Protein product: CAGQEVFQETQYF.

The rearrangement links TRBV5-6 to TRBJ1-1; D gene unclear. V was trimmed by 1 base and J by 5 bases, leaving 6 bases between them. The CDR3 has 12 amino acids. The germline V gene has CDR1 SGHDT and CDR2 YYEEEE. CDR3 sequence (DNA): TGTGCCAGCAGCTTGAGTCGGACTGAAGCTTTCTTT. This sequence encodes CASSLSRTEAFF.

CDR3 amino acids: CASTSGRGWGTEAFF. CDR3 nucleotide sequence: TGTGCCAGCACTAGCGGGCGGGGTTGGGGCACTGAAGCTTTCTTT. The gene calls are TRBV27 and TRBJ1-1; no reliable D call. V dropped 7 bases and J dropped 4 bases, with 19 bases sitting between them. The CDR3 is made up of 15 amino acids. Germline loops: CDR1 MNHEY, CDR2 SMNVEV (reference sequence).

CDR3 region: CASSQEGGTSGDDTQYF. The CDR3 DNA is TGTGCCAGCAGCCAAGAAGGGGGAACTAGCGGGGATGATACGCAGTATTTT. The chain is built from TRBV4-2 and TRBJ2-3; 10 bases map to TRBD2. This CDR3 has 17 amino acids. Germline values: CDR1 LGHNA, CDR2 YNFKEQ. J lost 6 bases, V lost 0 bases, and 9 bases had no gene match.

The chain links TRBV7-9 to TRBJ2-7, with 8 nucleotides matching TRBD2. Trimming cost V 5 bases and J 5 bases; bases outside gene matches: 5. The CDR3 has 13 amino acids. CDR1 and CDR2 from the germline V gene are SEHNR and FQNEAQ (reference sequence). CDR3 amino acids: CASSGSGGNEQYF. The CDR3 DNA reads as TGTGCCAGCAGCGGGAGCGGGGGAAACGAGCAGTACTTC.

CDR3 loop: CASSLGQTSGGTDTQYF. CDR3 nucleotides: TGTGCCAGCAGCCTAGGGCAGACTAGCGGGGGCACAGATACGCAGTATTTT. This chain connects TRBV7-8 to TRBJ2-3, with 11 bases that match TRBD2. Germline loops: CDR1 SGHVS, CDR2 FQNEAQ. CDR3 size: 17 residues. The junction had 8 bases not matched to a gene; V was cut back by 5 bases and J by 1 base.

V usage is TRBV6-5 and J usage is TRBJ1-3, with unresolved D. In germline, CDR1 is MNHEY, CDR2 SVGAGI. The CDR3 runs 15 residues. Trimming took off 6 bases at V and 0 bases at J, with 12 bases between the two ends. CDR3 loop: CASSYRHLSGNTIYF. In DNA, the CDR3 is TGTGCCAGCAGCTACCGACACCTCTCTGGAAACACCATATATTTT.

The V call is TRBV11-3, the J call TRBJ2-2, with TRBD1 matching 7 bases. Germline CDR1 and CDR2: SGHNT and YENEEA. With V trimmed by 1 base and J by 3 bases, 2 bases remained unmatched. The CDR3 spans 15 residues. CDR3 DNA sequence: TGTGCCAGCAGCTTAGGGGGACAGCACACCGGGGAGCTGTTTTTT. Protein: CASSLGGQHTGELFF.

On this clone: Germline and junction disagree at one end, which may indicate a read error. This chain joins TRBV7-7 and TRBJ2-2; D not resolved. Germline V gene sequence: CDR1 SSHAT, CDR2 FNYEAQ (reference sequence). The CDR3 is 13 amino acids. The chain's CDR3 is CASSLGPGGELFF. The CDR3 DNA is TGTGCTAGCAGCTTAGGTCCGGGCGGGGAGCTGTTTTTT.

The chain has TRBV5-1 and TRBJ2-7; 8 nucleotides align to TRBD1. Trimming removed 0 bases from V and 9 bases from J; junction bases left unmatched: 2. Germline loops: CDR1 SGHRS, CDR2 YFSETQ. The CDR3 is made up of 12 amino acids. CDR3 in DNA: TGCGCCAGCAGCTTGGCCGGGACAGGGCAGTACTTC. Translated, it gives CASSLAGTGQYF.

V gene TRBV4-1 combines with J gene TRBJ1-4, with 7 bases matching TRBD1. Trimming cost V 6 bases and J 8 bases; bases outside gene matches: 9. Germline values: CDR1 MGHRA, CDR2 YSYEKL. The length of the CDR3 is 14 residues. In DNA form, the CDR3 reads TGCGCCAGCAGGACTCAGGGGGTAGGGGAAAAACTGTTTTTT. This sequence encodes CASRTQGVGEKLFF.

V gene TRBV7-2 combines with J gene TRBJ2-7; weak D call: TRBD2 (6 bases). Trimming removed 1 base at V and 3 bases at J, with 13 bases between. CDR3 length: 15 amino acids. Germline V gene lookup returns CDR1 SGHTA and CDR2 FQGNSA. CDR3 coding DNA: TGTGCCAGCAGCTTAGGGCGGGGACTGAGCTACGAGCAGTACTTC. It is translated as CASSLGRGLSYEQYF.

J is TRBJ1-1 and V is TRBV2, with D perhaps matching TRBD1 (6 bases). Between the trimmed V and J ends, which lost 2 bases and 2 bases, there was a span of 9 bases. The CDR3 loop spans 14 amino acids. The V gene's germline CDR1 is SNHLY and CDR2 FYNNEI. CDR3 coding DNA: TGTGCCAGCAGTGAAAGGGGGACAAACACTGAAGCTTTCTTT. It is translated as CASSERGTNTEAFF.

This clone was detected a few times. The J gene is TRBJ2-4, the V gene TRBV7-6; 8 bases are a match to TRBD1. Germline V CDR1 and CDR2: SGHVS, FNYEAQ. V was pared by 5 bases and J by 7 bases, with 4 bases of the junction left unmatched. The length of the CDR3 is 13 residues. CDR3 nucleotide sequence: TGTGCCAGCAGCAAGGACAGGGCGAACATTCAGTACTTC. It is translated as CASSKDRANIQYF.